Each of the 5 T cell receptor beta chains below was sequenced from the same sample in a study of CD8 T cells in ankylosing spondylitis. TCRdb analysed the 5' RACE reads with MiXCR anew, one entry per CDR3 protein. This table has 250,000 to 400,000 distinct CDR3 sequences, 11% appearing once. Sequencing was performed on blood, either unsorted or a sorted T cell fraction (not recorded which). These receptor sequences come from a female donor with ankylosing spondylitis or in good health (not recorded which).

Ten or more counts support this clonotype. The J gene is TRBJ1-3, the V gene TRBV27; 7 bases map to TRBD1. V dropped 1 base and J dropped 0; count of bases not matched to a gene: 6. The germline CDR1 and CDR2 sequences are MNHEY and SMNVEV (reference sequence). The CDR3 loop spans 17 amino acids. CDR3 bases: TGTGCCAGCAGTTTATTTGGACAGGTCCTCTCTGGAAACACCATATATTTT. Protein: CASSLFGQVLSGNTIYF.

The table lists this clonotype with a few counts. V gene TRBV7-6 combines with J gene TRBJ2-4; D uncertain. Germline V gives CDR1 SGHVS, CDR2 FNYEAQ. This CDR3 region has 14 residues. Trimming took 5 bases from V and 8 from J, leaving 16 bases between them. The CDR3: CASSPQIRADIQYF. Here the CDR3 DNA reads TGTGCCAGCAGCCCCCAAATTCGGGCAGACATTCAGTACTTC.

This clonotype has at least ten counts. The V and J genes are TRBV20-1 and TRBJ2-7; 7 positions match TRBD1. Per the germline V gene, CDR1 is DFQATT and CDR2 is SNEGSKA (reference sequence). V lost 4 bases to trimming and J lost 0 bases; unmatched junction nucleotides: 3. There are 13 residues in the CDR3. The CDR3 here is CSATGQSSYEQYF. CDR3 DNA sequence: TGCAGTGCTACGGGACAGAGCTCCTACGAGCAGTACTTC.

This clonotype was seen repeatedly, ten times or more. Its ends do not fully match the called genes, so a read error is possible. This rearrangement joins TRBV4-1 to TRBJ1-1; TRBD1 matches at 7 bases. CDR3 length: 13 residues. Germline lookup yields CDR1 MGHRA and CDR2 YSYEKL. The CDR3 sequence: CASSQGVNTEAFF. In nucleotides, the CDR3 is TGTGCCAGCAGCCAGGGGGTTAACACTGAAGCTTTCTTT.

This clonotype was recorded many times. This chain's CDR3 is CASSEQGWDQPQHF. DNA for the CDR3: TGTGCCAGCAGTGAACAGGGTTGGGATCAGCCCCAGCATTTT. The V and J genes are TRBV6-1 and TRBJ1-5, with D perhaps matching TRBD1 (5 bases). The germline V and J ends were trimmed by 2 bases and 5 bases, with 10 bases remaining between them. Germline V gene data show CDR1 as MNHNS and CDR2 as SASEGT. This CDR3 spans 14 amino acids.